This TCR beta chain came from a study of TIL therapy for anti-PD-1-resistant metastatic lung cancer. This was the immunoSEQ v3 assay. TCRdb keeps only in-frame clones here, not all; method: immunoSEQ multiplex PCR. The sample holds about 52,000 clones; around 79% are singletons and the top ten take about 4.8%. Germline assignment: CDR1 SGHDN and CDR2 FVKESK. The CDR3 is made up of 17 amino acids. Trimming took 4 bases from V and 0 from J; bases not matched to a gene: 6. Stated time point: pre-treatment sample, taken before nivolumab and TIL therapy. V is TRBV14 and J is TRBJ2-3; 11 nucleotides align to TRBD2. The clonotype was recovered from a woman between 25 and 80 years old with non-small cell lung cancer. The sequencing used blood, collected at baseline. The CDR3: CASSPMGLAASTDTQYF. The CDR3 region has the DNA TGTGCCAGCAGCCCAATGGGACTAGCGGCTAGCACAGATACGCAGTATTTT.